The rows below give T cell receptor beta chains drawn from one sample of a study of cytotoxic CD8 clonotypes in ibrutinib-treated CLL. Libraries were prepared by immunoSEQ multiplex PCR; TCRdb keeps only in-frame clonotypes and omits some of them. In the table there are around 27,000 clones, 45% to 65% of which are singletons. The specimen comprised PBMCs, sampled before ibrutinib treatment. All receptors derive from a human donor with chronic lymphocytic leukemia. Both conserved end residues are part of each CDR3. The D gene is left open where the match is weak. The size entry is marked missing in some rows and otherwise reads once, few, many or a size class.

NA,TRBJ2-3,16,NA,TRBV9,CASSVRRDTGTDTQYF,TGTGCCAGCAGCGTAAGGCGGGACACCGGCACAGATACGCAGTATTTT
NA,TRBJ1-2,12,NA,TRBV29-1,CSVVSGGAGYTF,TGCAGCGTTGTTTCGGGTGGGGCCGGCTACACCTTC
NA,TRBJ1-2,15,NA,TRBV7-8,CASSLEGRGNYGYTF,TGTGCCAGCAGCTTAGAGGGTCGGGGTAACTATGGCTACACCTTC
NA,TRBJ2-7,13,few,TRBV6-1,CASSPPSPGEQYF,TGTGCCAGCAGTCCGCCCTCCCCGGGGGAGCAGTACTTC
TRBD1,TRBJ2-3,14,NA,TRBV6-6,CASKRGGTADTQYF,TGTGCCAGCAAGCGAGGGGGCACCGCAGATACGCAGTATTTT
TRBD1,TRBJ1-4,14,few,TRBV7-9,CASSEGQINEKLFF,TGTGCCAGCAGCGAGGGACAGATTAATGAAAAACTGTTTTTT
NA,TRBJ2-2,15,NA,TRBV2,CASTHQGLGTGELFF,TGTGCCAGCACCCACCAGGGGTTGGGGACCGGGGAGCTGTTTTTT